Below are 29 T cell receptor beta chains sequenced from a single sample in a study of blood T cell repertoires in COVID-19. TCRdb's copy holds only in-frame clones and misses some; the assay was immunoSEQ multiplex PCR. Among over 100,000 clones, about 85% were seen once, and the ten largest hold around 2%. The sequenced sample was peripheral blood. These receptors originate from a man in his fifties with active COVID-19.

The V call is TRBV6-5, the J call TRBJ2-7; a weak D match, TRBD2 (5 bases). Germline V gene data show CDR1 as MNHEY and CDR2 as SVGAGI. This CDR3 spans 11 amino acids. The V gene lost 6 bases and the J gene lost 11 bases, with 14 bases spanning the gap. The CDR3 sequence is CASRRESMEYF. The CDR3 region has the DNA TGTGCCAGCAGGAGGGAATCTATGGAGTACTTC.

The chain links TRBV2 to TRBJ2-2, with TRBD2 matching 9 bases. The V gene's germline CDR1 is SNHLY and CDR2 FYNNEI. Losses at the gene ends were 6 bases for V and 6 bases for J; bases not matched to a gene: 5. This CDR3 comprises 14 residues. The chain's CDR3 is CASRVRGGPGELFF. Here the CDR3 DNA reads TGTGCCAGCAGGGTGCGGGGGGGCCCCGGGGAGCTGTTTTTT. Full variable domain (outside the CDR3, taken from reference TRBV2 and TRBJ2-2): EPEVTQTPSHQVTQMGQEVILRCVPISNHLYFYWYRQILGQKVEFLVSFYNNEISEKSEIFDDQFSVERPDGSNFTLKIRSTKLEDSAMYFCASRVRGGPGELFFGEGSRLTVL.

Only a few counts were recorded for this clone. The rearrangement links TRBV5-6 to TRBJ1-1, with 7 positions matching TRBD1. Germline V gene lookup returns CDR1 SGHDT and CDR2 YYEEEE. J lost 3 bases, V lost 1 base, and 6 bases had no gene match. The length of the CDR3 is 15 residues. CDR3 protein: CASSLKAGGDTEAFF. The CDR3 DNA follows: TGTGCCAGCAGCTTGAAAGCAGGGGGAGACACTGAAGCTTTCTTT.

This clone was seen a single time. The V call is TRBV27, the J call TRBJ1-5; tentative D call: TRBD1 (6 bases). The germline CDR1 and CDR2 sequences are MNHEY and SMNVEV (reference sequence). Between the trimmed V and J ends, which lost 2 bases and 5 bases, there was a span of 10 bases. There are 14 residues in the CDR3. The CDR3 DNA follows: TGTGCCAGCAGTTTAACCAGGGGCTATCAGCCCCAGCATTTT. Its translation is CASSLTRGYQPQHF.

This chain joins TRBV6-5 and TRBJ2-7, with 11 bases that match TRBD1. V was clipped by 6 bases and J by 2 bases; unmatched bases: 6. The CDR3 has 15 amino acids. Germline CDR1 MNHEY, CDR2 SVGAGI. CDR3 loop: CASRIGTGGTYEQYF. The DNA of the CDR3 is TGTGCCAGCAGGATTGGGACAGGGGGAACCTACGAGCAGTACTTC.

The J gene is TRBJ2-7, the V gene TRBV4-1; 9 bases agree with TRBD1. The CDR3 totals 15 residues. V was pared by 4 bases and J by 2 bases, with 6 bases of the junction left unmatched. Germline V gene data show CDR1 as MGHRA and CDR2 as YSYEKL. CDR3 residues: CASSPLYRGPYEQYF. The CDR3 region has the DNA TGCGCCAGCAGCCCGTTATACAGGGGGCCCTACGAGCAGTACTTC.

This chain links TRBV7-9 with TRBJ2-3, with D maybe TRBD2 (7 bases). This CDR3 is 14 amino acids long. From germline, CDR1 is SEHNR and CDR2 FQNEAQ (reference sequence). V was trimmed by 5 bases and J by 6 bases, leaving 15 bases between them. CDR3 protein: CASSGRGAGDTQYF. In DNA, the CDR3 is TGTGCCAGCAGCGGGAGGGGGGCCGGGGATACGCAGTATTTT.

This clone has only one observation. The chain employs TRBV18 and TRBJ2-4, with 13 nucleotides matching TRBD2. Losses at the gene ends were 6 bases for V and 8 bases for J; bases not matched to a gene: 4. Germline values: CDR1 KGHSH, CDR2 LQKENI. The CDR3 length is 14 residues. CDR3 sequence (DNA): TGTGCCAGCTCCCCAGGACTAGCGGGAGACATTCAGTACTTC. Encoded protein: CASSPGLAGDIQYF.

The genes are TRBV12-5 and TRBJ2-7; the match to TRBD1 covers 11 bases. From germline, CDR1 is LGHNT and CDR2 FRNRAP. The CDR3 is made up of 13 amino acids. V was pared by 3 bases and J by 7 bases, with 2 bases of the junction left unmatched. The CDR3 loop reads CASGLGTGGEQYF. The CDR3 DNA is TGTGCTAGTGGTTTAGGGACAGGGGGAGAGCAGTACTTC. Full variable domain (missing parts from reference TRBV12-5 and TRBJ2-7): DARVTQTPRHKVTEMGQEVTMRCQPILGHNTVFWYRQTMMQGLELLAYFRNRAPLDDSGMPKDRFSAEMPDATLATLKIQPSEPRDSAVYFCASGLGTGGEQYFGPGTRLTVT.

The chain has TRBV5-4 and TRBJ2-3; a weak D match, TRBD2 (6 bases). CDR3 length: 14 amino acids. Germline values: CDR1 SGHNT, CDR2 YYREEE (reference sequence). V was shortened by 0 bases and J by 1 base, with 6 bases between the two germline ends. The CDR3 loop reads CASSLERGTDTQYF. CDR3 nucleotide sequence: TGTGCCAGCAGCTTGGAGCGGGGCACAGATACGCAGTATTTT.

Concerning this clone itself: Distinct nucleotide sequences in the sample also encode this CDR3. The chain links TRBV7-2 to TRBJ1-3, with D unresolved. The CDR3 is 15 amino acids. CDR1 and CDR2 from the germline V gene are SGHTA and FQGNSA. The V and J ends lost 0 bases and 0 bases respectively, with 6 bases between them. The CDR3 coding sequence is TGTGCCAGCAGCTTAGCCGGTAGCTCTGGAAACACCATATATTTT. It specifies CASSLAGSSGNTIYF.

Written as DNA, the CDR3 is TGTGCCAGCAGCCCGGTTTTGTCCCCGGAGGCTTTCTTT. Translated: CASSPVLSPEAFF. The chain has TRBV7-9 and TRBJ1-1; no firm D call. V dropped 5 bases and J dropped 11 bases, with 18 bases sitting between them. This CDR3 is 13 amino acids long. CDR1 and CDR2 from the germline V gene are SEHNR and FQNEAQ (reference sequence).

This clone turned up a few times. This sequence joins TRBV10-1 and TRBJ1-3; D not certain. Germline V gene sequence: CDR1 WNHNN, CDR2 SYGVQD (reference sequence). The ends were cut back, 11 bases at V and 9 bases at J, with 8 bases in the middle. The CDR3 length is 9 residues. CDR3 coding DNA: TGCGCCGCGGGTGGCACCATATATTTT. It encodes CAAGGTIYF.

In this sample, this clone turned up many times. The genes are TRBV6-2 or TRBV6-3 and TRBJ1-2; D is ambiguous. Per germline, CDR1 MNHEY and CDR2 SVGEGT. V was pared by 6 bases and J by 5 bases, with 16 bases between. The CDR3 runs 14 residues. Here the CDR3 reads CASSLGSSPYGYTF. In nucleotides, the CDR3 is TGTGCCAGCAGCCTCGGTTCGTCACCTTATGGCTACACCTTC.

The chain recombines TRBV3-1 (or the pseudogene TRBV3-2) with TRBJ1-1; 7 nucleotides line up with TRBD1. With V trimmed by 5 bases and J by 2 bases, 17 bases remained unmatched. Germline V CDR1 and CDR2: LGHDT, YNNKEL (reference sequence). The CDR3 totals 18 residues. CDR3 sequence reads: CASSNWGIPGQRNTEAFF. The CDR3, as DNA: TGTGCCAGCAGCAACTGGGGTATTCCGGGACAGAGAAACACTGAAGCTTTCTTT.

This clone was observed a single time. The chain carries TRBV7-6 and TRBJ2-7; possibly TRBD2 for D (6 bases). Germline values: CDR1 SGHVS, CDR2 FNYEAQ. There are 15 residues in the CDR3. Trimming took off 3 bases at V and 3 bases at J, with 15 bases between the two ends. The CDR3 DNA reads as TGTGCCAGCAGCTTCGAACCGGGACTGAACTACGAGCAGTACTTC. Its translation: CASSFEPGLNYEQYF.

The chain combines TRBV30 with TRBJ2-1; 7 bases fit TRBD1. This CDR3 has 16 residues. The ends lost 7 bases at V and 0 bases at J; junction bases unmatched: 12. Germline CDR1 GTSNPN, CDR2 SVGIG (reference sequence). The CDR3 sequence: CASNRDRRSSYNEQFF. The CDR3 nucleotides read TGTGCCTCTAACCGGGACAGACGAAGCTCCTACAATGAGCAGTTCTTC. The full variable domain, its missing parts supplied by reference TRBV30 and TRBJ2-1, is SQTIHQWPATLVQPVGSPLSLECTVEGTSNPNLYWYRQAAGRGLQLLFYSVGIGQISSEVPQNLSASRPQDRQFILSSKKLLLSDSGFYLCASNRDRRSSYNEQFFGPGTRLTVL.

The chain carries TRBV6-4 and TRBJ1-2, with 7 bases that match TRBD1. This CDR3 is built from 17 residues. V was clipped by 2 bases and J by 1 base; unmatched bases: 10. Germline V lookup: CDR1 MRHNA, CDR2 SNTAGT. The CDR3 DNA sequence: TGTGCCAGCAGTGACAAAACCTCAGGGGGAAGTAACTATGGCTACACCTTC. As protein: CASSDKTSGGSNYGYTF.

This chain connects TRBV6-5 to TRBJ1-1, with D possibly matching TRBD1 (5 bases). Trimming took off 6 bases at V and 9 bases at J, with 17 bases between the two ends. The germline V gene encodes CDR1 MNHEY and CDR2 SVGAGI. CDR3 length equals 13 residues. As DNA, the CDR3 is TGTGCCAGCAGACCGTCCCGACAGTACAAAGCTTTCTTT. This gives the protein CASRPSRQYKAFF.

J is TRBJ1-6 and V is TRBV7-9, with unresolved D. Germline CDR1 SEHNR, CDR2 FQNEAQ (reference sequence). V was cut by 5 bases and J by 7 bases, with 6 bases left in between. The CDR3 consists of 12 residues. The CDR3 loop reads CASSPLNSPLHF. Written as DNA, the CDR3 is TGTGCCAGCAGCCCCTTGAATTCACCCCTCCACTTT.

The chain employs TRBV5-8 and TRBJ2-1; 8 positions agree with TRBD1. Germline V gene data show CDR1 as SGHTS and CDR2 as YDEGEE. The CDR3 contains 16 residues. V gave up 4 bases and J gave up 3 bases; unmatched junction bases: 9. CDR3 in DNA: TGTGCCAGCAGCATCGGACAGGGTACCCTCTACAATGAGCAGTTCTTC. Encoded protein: CASSIGQGTLYNEQFF.

This clone was seen a single time. The gene calls are TRBV18 and TRBJ2-4; unclear D gene. CDR1 and CDR2 from the germline V gene are KGHSH and LQKENI. The CDR3 is made up of 13 amino acids. Trimming took 3 bases from V and 8 from J, leaving 11 bases between them. The CDR3 sequence is CASSPNKADIQYF. The CDR3 nucleotides are TGTGCCAGCTCACCCAACAAGGCGGACATTCAGTACTTC. Combining the CDR3 with reference TRBV18 and TRBJ2-4 gives the whole variable domain NAGVMQNPRHLVRRRGQEARLRCSPMKGHSHVYWYRQLPEEGLKFMVYLQKENIIDESGMPKERFSAEFPKEGPSILRIQQVVRGDSAAYFCASSPNKADIQYFGAGTRLSVL.

The V gene is TRBV7-9, the J gene TRBJ2-3, with 8 bases matching TRBD2. CDR1 is SEHNR and CDR2 is FQNEAQ in the germline V gene (reference sequence). This CDR3 is 16 amino acids long. V was clipped by 5 bases and J by 2 bases; unmatched bases: 9. The CDR3 DNA follows: TGTGCCAGCAGCCCCCGGGGGGGAGCCCTCACAGATACGCAGTATTTT. Translation gives CASSPRGGALTDTQYF.

The chain is built from TRBV4-1 and TRBJ2-5; weak D call: TRBD2 (5 bases). CDR1 MGHRA and CDR2 YSYEKL come from the germline V gene. Trimming cost V 2 bases and J 5 bases, with 15 bases left between them. The CDR3 length is 15 residues. The CDR3 DNA is TGCGCCAGCAGCCAACCCCCCGGGTCGGGGGAGACCCAGTACTTC. As protein: CASSQPPGSGETQYF.

The CDR3 loop is CASSGTSGKGEQFF. The CDR3 region has the DNA TGTGCCAGCAGTGGGACTAGCGGGAAGGGTGAGCAGTTCTTC. V is TRBV2 and J is TRBJ2-1; 12 nucleotides match TRBD2. Germline CDR1 SNHLY, CDR2 FYNNEI. V shed 4 bases and J 9 bases; nucleotides not matched to a gene: 4. This CDR3 region has 14 residues. Full variable domain (remainder filled in from reference TRBV2 and TRBJ2-1): EPEVTQTPSHQVTQMGQEVILRCVPISNHLYFYWYRQILGQKVEFLVSFYNNEISEKSEIFDDQFSVERPDGSNFTLKIRSTKLEDSAMYFCASSGTSGKGEQFFGPGTRLTVL.

CDR3 sequence reads: CASSQELVVEQFF. The CDR3, as DNA: TGCGCCAGCAGCCAAGAACTAGTGGTCGAGCAGTTCTTC. This sequence joins TRBV4-1 and TRBJ2-1, with D tentatively TRBD2 (5 bases). This CDR3 is 13 amino acids long. From germline, CDR1 is MGHRA and CDR2 YSYEKL. The V end lost 0 bases, the J end lost 10 bases, and 10 bases lay between the germline ends.

In its sample, this clone was seen once. The rearrangement joins TRBV10-3 to TRBJ2-1; 9 bases map to TRBD1. The CDR3 contains 16 residues. V was clipped by 0 bases and J by 7 bases; unmatched bases: 7. CDR1 is ENHRY, CDR2 SYGVKD, per germline. The CDR3 is CAISESTGGVKNEQFF. Here the CDR3 DNA reads TGTGCCATCAGTGAGTCGACAGGGGGAGTGAAGAATGAGCAGTTCTTC.

The V call is TRBV2, the J call TRBJ2-2; TRBD2 aligns across 12 bases. The CDR3 runs 16 residues. Germline CDR1 reads SNHLY; CDR2 reads FYNNEI. Germline trimming cut 6 bases from V and 4 bases from J; bases unmatched to any gene: 6. The CDR3 is CASSMTSGGFTGELFF. CDR3 nucleotides: TGTGCCAGCAGCATGACTAGCGGGGGTTTCACCGGGGAGCTGTTTTTT.

The chain combines TRBV6-2 or TRBV6-3 with TRBJ1-1, with 9 bases identical to TRBD1. This CDR3 region has 14 residues. The V gene end was trimmed by 2 bases and the J gene end by 7 bases; junction bases not matched to a gene: 5. The V gene's germline CDR1 is MNHEY and CDR2 SVGEGT. CDR3 sequence (DNA): TGTGCCAGCAGTTACGGGACAGGGTATGTTGAAGCTTTCTTT. Its translation: CASSYGTGYVEAFF.